This TCR beta chain was captured by sequencing in a study of CD8 T cells in ankylosing spondylitis. For this clonotype: Its antigen remains unidentified.

V lost 3 bases and J lost 1; bases outside the gene matches: 13. CDR1 and CDR2 from the germline V gene are SNHLY and FYNNEI. This CDR3 contains 18 residues. Quantitative 5'-RACE with molecular barcodes generated TCR beta libraries. TCRdb used MiXCR to reprocess the 5' RACE reads, holding one entry per CDR3 protein. The sample holds around 340,000 distinct CDR3 sequences, roughly 20% seen once. Study results and limitations: Blood from ankylosing spondylitis patients appeared to carry a characteristic roughly eight-variant TCR beta motif.

The chain links TRBV2 to TRBJ2-5; 8 positions match TRBD2. This receptor was obtained from a male donor with ankylosing spondylitis or in good health (not recorded which). The sequenced material came from blood, either unsorted or a sorted T cell fraction (not recorded which). This CDR3 reads CASSEVPGGGNFQETQYF. In DNA, the CDR3 is TGTGCCAGCAGTGAGGTCCCGGGAGGGGGGAACTTCCAAGAGACCCAGTACTTC.